This TCR beta chain was retrieved from a study of blood T cell repertoires in COVID-19. Study information: The samples span acute and convalescent COVID-19 from the United States, Italy and Spain.

The repertoire was sequenced with immunoSEQ multiplex PCR; TCRdb's copy has only in-frame clones and lacks some. Among approximately 170,000 clones listed, about four fifths were seen once. V dropped 1 base and J dropped 0 bases, with 16 bases sitting between them. CDR3 size: 17 residues. Per the germline V gene, CDR1 is GTSNPN and CDR2 is SVGIG (reference sequence). The source material was peripheral blood. The origin of this receptor is a woman of 80 years or more with active or convalescent COVID-19. The rearrangement uses TRBV30 and TRBJ2-1; the D gene is possibly TRBD2 (5 bases). Written as DNA, the CDR3 is TGTGCCTGGAGTGACCCCGGACTGGCAAGCTCCTACAATGAGCAGTTCTTC. Protein sequence: CAWSDPGLASSYNEQFF.